This is a list of T cell receptor beta chains from one sample in a study of cytomegalovirus exposure and HLA in healthy donors. TCRdb's table, derived via immunoSEQ multiplex PCR, lists solely in-frame clones and lacks some. Of approximately 220,000 clones listed, about 79% are singletons. The specimen was PBMCs. These receptors all come from a male donor in good health and CMV-seronegative. The CDR3 runs from the conserved cysteine through the conserved F or W. D genes are given only for firm matches.

d_call: NA
v_call: TRBV5-1
cdr3_aa: CASSLVQGHEQYF

d_call: TRBD1
v_call: TRBV4-3
cdr3_aa: CASSHYRGRTGELFF

d_call: TRBD1
v_call: TRBV9
cdr3_aa: CASSVGSGGIGEQYF

d_call: TRBD2
v_call: TRBV6-5
cdr3_aa: CASSYWEGSGRDTQYF

d_call: TRBD1
v_call: TRBV7-9
cdr3_aa: CASSRGQGGRAEAFF

d_call: NA
v_call: TRBV7-2
cdr3_aa: CASSRQMNTEAFF

d_call: NA
v_call: TRBV29-1
cdr3_aa: CSVEDQNTDTQYF

d_call: TRBD2
v_call: TRBV7-9
cdr3_aa: CASSFSGGEDNEQFF

d_call: NA
v_call: TRBV28
cdr3_aa: CASSLYETGFGNGYTF

d_call: TRBD2
v_call: TRBV5-1
cdr3_aa: CASSLAASGISYEQYF

d_call: TRBD1
v_call: TRBV6-6
cdr3_aa: CASIAGTGSETQYF

d_call: NA
v_call: TRBV7-2
cdr3_aa: CASSLRGLGTEAFF

d_call: NA
v_call: TRBV5-1
cdr3_aa: CASRRIDEQFF

d_call: NA
v_call: TRBV28
cdr3_aa: CASSSWRAKGYTF

d_call: TRBD1
v_call: TRBV19
cdr3_aa: CASSIRGDRGSGNTIYF

d_call: TRBD1
v_call: TRBV7-2
cdr3_aa: CASSSTTGGGNTIYF

d_call: NA
v_call: TRBV7-3
cdr3_aa: CASSLIQGAQNTEAFF

d_call: NA
v_call: TRBV6-5
cdr3_aa: CASSVTAGENNEQFF

d_call: NA
v_call: TRBV13
cdr3_aa: CASSLTPLEAFF

d_call: TRBD1
v_call: TRBV7-9
cdr3_aa: CASSSSRTGPSYEQYF

d_call: TRBD2
v_call: TRBV5-1
cdr3_aa: CASSREGIEQYF

d_call: TRBD1
v_call: TRBV7-6
cdr3_aa: CASSLDRGPGELFF

d_call: TRBD2
v_call: TRBV6-5
cdr3_aa: CASIGSGPHEQYF

d_call: TRBD2
v_call: TRBV29-1
cdr3_aa: CSVVRVSGGTDTQYF

d_call: TRBD1
v_call: TRBV5-1
cdr3_aa: CASGDPGQGASEQYF

d_call: NA
v_call: TRBV27
cdr3_aa: CASSFHRYNNEQFF

d_call: TRBD2
v_call: TRBV10-2
cdr3_aa: CASSGLSGGSNEQFF

d_call: NA
v_call: TRBV7-7
cdr3_aa: CASSLGTGGNEKLFF

d_call: TRBD1
v_call: TRBV30
cdr3_aa: CAWDRATNEKLFF

d_call: TRBD1
v_call: TRBV6-5
cdr3_aa: CASSPGQGYEKTQYF

d_call: TRBD1
v_call: TRBV6-1
cdr3_aa: CASSEPRDRDGTEAFF

d_call: NA
v_call: TRBV7-2
cdr3_aa: CASSLASRNTEAFF

d_call: NA
v_call: TRBV28
cdr3_aa: CASSLSGGNNNSPLHF

d_call: TRBD2
v_call: TRBV5-6
cdr3_aa: CASSSSQRENTGELFF

d_call: TRBD1
v_call: TRBV6-5
cdr3_aa: CASKTGANNQPQHF

d_call: TRBD1
v_call: TRBV10-1
cdr3_aa: CASSQRYRGIPKGEAFF

d_call: TRBD2
v_call: TRBV4-2
cdr3_aa: CASSQGWREGSTDTQYF

d_call: NA
v_call: TRBV25-1
cdr3_aa: CASTGSSYEQYF

d_call: NA
v_call: TRBV7-9
cdr3_aa: CASSFERGEQYF

d_call: NA
v_call: TRBV5-6
cdr3_aa: CASSLGAKPWEGYGYTF

d_call: NA
v_call: TRBV7-5
cdr3_aa: CARSLSVQRNTEAFF

d_call: NA
v_call: TRBV7-3
cdr3_aa: CASSLRGEATQYF

d_call: TRBD1
v_call: TRBV16
cdr3_aa: CASSQVQGANQPQHF

d_call: NA
v_call: TRBV21-1
cdr3_aa: CASSKERDRTSSYNSPLHF

d_call: TRBD1
v_call: TRBV6-5
cdr3_aa: CASSTQGWGTEAFF

d_call: NA
v_call: TRBV7-3
cdr3_aa: CASSSRGSYEQYF

d_call: NA
v_call: TRBV27
cdr3_aa: CASSLHGQYYEQYF

d_call: NA
v_call: TRBV7-6
cdr3_aa: CASSLDIYEQYF

d_call: NA
v_call: TRBV19
cdr3_aa: CASTPREGGDNEQFF

d_call: TRBD2
v_call: TRBV4-2
cdr3_aa: CASSQDSVLAGSPDTQYF

d_call: TRBD1
v_call: TRBV30
cdr3_aa: CAWSVQMGQVLYEQYF

d_call: TRBD1
v_call: TRBV27
cdr3_aa: CASSRQGPPLYGYTF

d_call: NA
v_call: TRBV28
cdr3_aa: CASSLSPLGYTF

d_call: NA
v_call: TRBV2
cdr3_aa: CASTQETQYF

d_call: NA
v_call: TRBV27
cdr3_aa: CASSLSQGSGYTF